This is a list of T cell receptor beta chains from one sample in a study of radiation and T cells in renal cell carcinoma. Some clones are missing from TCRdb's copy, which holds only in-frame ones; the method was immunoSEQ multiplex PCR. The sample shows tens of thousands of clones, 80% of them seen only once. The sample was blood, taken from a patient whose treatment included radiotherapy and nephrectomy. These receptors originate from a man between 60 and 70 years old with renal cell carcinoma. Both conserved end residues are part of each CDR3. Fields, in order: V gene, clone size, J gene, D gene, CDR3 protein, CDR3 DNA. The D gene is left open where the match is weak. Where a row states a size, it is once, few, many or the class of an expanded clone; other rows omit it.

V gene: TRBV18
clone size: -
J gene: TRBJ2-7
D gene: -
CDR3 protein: CASGRTGAYEQYF
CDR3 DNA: TGTGCCAGCGGGAGGACAGGCGCCTACGAGCAGTACTTC

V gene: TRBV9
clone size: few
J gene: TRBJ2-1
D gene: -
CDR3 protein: CASSVGAQNEQFF
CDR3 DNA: TGTGCCAGCAGCGTAGGCGCTCAAAATGAGCAGTTCTTC

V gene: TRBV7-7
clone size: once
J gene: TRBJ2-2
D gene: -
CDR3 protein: CASRRTENTGELFF
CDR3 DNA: TGTGCTAGCAGGCGGACGGAGAACACCGGGGAGCTGTTTTTT

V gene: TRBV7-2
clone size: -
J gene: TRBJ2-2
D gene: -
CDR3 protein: CASSAYGELFF
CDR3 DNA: TGTGCCAGCAGTGCCTACGGGGAGCTGTTTTTT

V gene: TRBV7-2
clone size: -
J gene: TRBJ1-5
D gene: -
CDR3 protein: CASSLGTRFSNQPQHF
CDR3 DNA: TGTGCCAGCAGCTTAGGGACAAGATTCTCCAATCAGCCCCAGCATTTT

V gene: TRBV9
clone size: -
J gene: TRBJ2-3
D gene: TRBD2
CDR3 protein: CASSVVRAGSTDTQYF
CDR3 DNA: TGTGCCAGCAGCGTAGTTCGAGCGGGAAGCACAGATACGCAGTATTTT

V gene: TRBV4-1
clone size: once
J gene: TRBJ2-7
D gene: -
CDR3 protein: CASSQDLSVLREQYF
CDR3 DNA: TGCGCCAGCAGCCAAGATTTGTCAGTACTACGGGAGCAGTACTTC

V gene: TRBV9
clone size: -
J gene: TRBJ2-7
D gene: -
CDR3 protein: CASSARGEQYF
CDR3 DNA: TGTGCCAGCAGCGCGAGAGGAGAGCAGTACTTC

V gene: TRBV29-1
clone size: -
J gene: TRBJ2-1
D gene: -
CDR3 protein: CSVGGRSYNEQFF
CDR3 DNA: TGCAGCGTTGGGGGGCGGTCGTACAATGAGCAGTTCTTC

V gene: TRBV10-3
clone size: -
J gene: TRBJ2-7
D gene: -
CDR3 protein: CAIREGGFRGEQYF
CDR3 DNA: TGTGCCATCAGGGAAGGTGGGTTTAGGGGCGAGCAGTACTTC

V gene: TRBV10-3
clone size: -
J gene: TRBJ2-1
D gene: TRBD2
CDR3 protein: CAIREGSGSLNEQFF
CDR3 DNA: TGTGCCATCCGGGAGGGCAGCGGGAGTCTTAATGAGCAGTTCTTC

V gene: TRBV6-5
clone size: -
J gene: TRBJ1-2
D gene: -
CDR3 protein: CASTGGNVLRYGYTF
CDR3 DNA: TGTGCCAGCACCGGGGGGAACGTGTTACGCTATGGCTACACCTTC

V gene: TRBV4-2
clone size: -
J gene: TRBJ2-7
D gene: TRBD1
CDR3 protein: CASSQHTGTGRGEQYF
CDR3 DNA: TGTGCCAGCAGCCAACATACCGGGACAGGGCGGGGTGAGCAGTACTTC

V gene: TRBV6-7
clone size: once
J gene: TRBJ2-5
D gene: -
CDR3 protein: CASSYASEDETQYF
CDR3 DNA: TGTGCCAGCAGTTACGCCTCGGAGGATGAGACCCAGTACTTC

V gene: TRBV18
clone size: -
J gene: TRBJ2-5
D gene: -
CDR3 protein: CASSPSRQFQETQYF
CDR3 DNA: TGTGCCAGCTCACCATCTCGGCAATTTCAAGAGACCCAGTACTTC

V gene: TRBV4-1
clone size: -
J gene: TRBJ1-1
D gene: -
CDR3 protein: CASSRPQGNTEAFF
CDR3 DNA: TGCGCCAGCAGCCGTCCCCAGGGGAACACTGAAGCTTTCTTT

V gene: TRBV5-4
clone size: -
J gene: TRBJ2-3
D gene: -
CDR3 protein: CASSLFVSTDTQYF
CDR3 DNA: TGTGCCAGCAGCTTGTTTGTGAGCACAGATACGCAGTATTTT

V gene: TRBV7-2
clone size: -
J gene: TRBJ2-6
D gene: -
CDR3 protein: CASSLFVASGANVLTF
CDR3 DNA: TGTGCCAGCAGCTTATTTGTGGCTTCGGGGGCCAACGTCCTGACTTTC